This T cell receptor (beta chain) came from a study of tumor-infiltrating lymphocytes in primary liver carcinoma. Across the whole study: The study included patients who were men and women aged 30 to 69 years. All lesions had stage T1-T3 N0M0 and roughly 4 to 11 cm widths.

RNA was extracted from whole blood without cell sorting, alongside germline DNA. The investigators made TCR beta cDNA from about 0.45 ug total RNA, using a constant-region primer. Construction of TCR beta libraries relied on three successive nested multiplex PCR rounds employing slightly modified ARM-PCR. Both of the initial two PCR rounds ran for approximately 11 cycles and employed TRBV1-TRBV30 forward primers alongside a C-beta reverse primer. MiXCR, run by TCRdb on the multiplex PCR reads, gives a single entry per CDR3 protein. The sample lists about 310,000 distinct CDR3 sequences, over 55% occurring once. Study conclusions and caveats: Samples were bulk unsorted, so CD4+ and CD8+ repertoires were not compared.

Trimming shortened V by 6 bases and J by 5 bases, and 13 bases separated the two germline ends. Looked up from germline, CDR1 is MDHEN and CDR2 is SYDVKM. The CDR3 sequence is 13 residues long. Of note for this clonotype: The antigen remains unidentified.

The receptor was derived from a man aged 40-50 years with primary liver carcinoma and hepatitis B virus infection. The chain uses TRBV28 and TRBJ2-5; D gene uncertain. Specimen: peripheral blood. The CDR3 here is CASSASGLETQYF. The CDR3 DNA reads as TGTGCCAGCAGCGCCAGTGGGTTGGAGACCCAGTACTTC.